Presented here are 11 T cell receptor beta chains from one specimen sequenced in a study of response to subunit inactivated influenza vaccine. MiXCR, run by TCRdb on the RT-PCR reads, gives a single entry per CDR3 protein. The sample yields 750,000 to 850,000 distinct CDR3 sequences, 18% seen once. The specimen comprised PBMCs from blood, sampled roughly 5 days after vaccination. Every receptor here comes from a man aged 45-65 years who received an inactivated influenza vaccine.

The J gene is TRBJ2-7, the V gene TRBV6-2 or TRBV6-3; no clear D. Trimming took off 5 bases at V and 7 bases at J, with 9 bases between the two ends. Germline CDR1 MNHEY, CDR2 SVGEGT. The CDR3 is 11 amino acids. The CDR3 DNA sequence: TGTGCCAGCAGTAACCACGGGGAGCAGTACTTC. This codes for CASSNHGEQYF.

The genes are TRBV7-6 and TRBJ2-3; possible D gene TRBD2, 6 bases. The CDR3 has 15 residues. V lost 5 bases and J lost 5, with 17 bases in between. CDR1 is SGHVS and CDR2 is FNYEAQ in the germline V gene. CDR3 nucleotides: TGTGCCAGCAGCGAAGAAGGCTGGAGGGTAGATACGCAGTATTTT. This codes for CASSEEGWRVDTQYF.

The rearrangement links TRBV7-6 to TRBJ2-1; no reliable D call. Germline assignment: CDR1 SGHVS and CDR2 FNYEAQ. V lost 5 bases, J lost 0 bases, and 11 bases lay in between. The CDR3 contains 15 residues. The CDR3, as DNA: TGTGCCAGCAGCAACGGCATCAGCTCCTACAATGAGCAGTTCTTC. Translation gives CASSNGISSYNEQFF.

The V and J genes are TRBV4-2 and TRBJ1-1; D is possibly TRBD1 (5 bases). Germline V lookup: CDR1 LGHNA, CDR2 YNFKEQ. Trimming shortened V by 1 base and J by 2 bases, and 17 bases separated the two germline ends. CDR3 length: 17 amino acids. The CDR3 loop is CASSQVFPPRVNTEAFF. CDR3 sequence (DNA): TGTGCCAGCAGCCAAGTTTTCCCCCCCAGGGTTAACACTGAAGCTTTCTTT.

The genes are TRBV20-1 and TRBJ1-5; D perhaps matches TRBD1 (6 bases). V gave up 7 bases and J gave up 0 bases, with 13 bases separating them. The length of the CDR3 is 14 residues. Germline V gives CDR1 DFQATT, CDR2 SNEGSKA (reference sequence). The CDR3 DNA reads TGCAGTGTACGGGGAGGGGGTAGCAATCAGCCCCAGCATTTT. Protein sequence: CSVRGGGSNQPQHF.

The chain has TRBV12-3 or TRBV12-4 and TRBJ1-5; D not resolved. This CDR3 has 15 residues. Trimming cost V 3 bases and J 0 bases, with 9 bases left between them. The CDR3 here is CASSFGIYSNQPQHF. CDR3 bases: TGTGCCAGCAGTTTTGGGATATATAGCAATCAGCCCCAGCATTTT.

This clonotype was seen a handful of times. The chain employs TRBV20-1 and TRBJ2-2; 7 bases align to TRBD1. Unmatched junction bases numbered 5, after V lost 3 bases and J lost 1 base. This CDR3 contains 15 residues. Germline CDR1 and CDR2: DFQATT and SNEGSKA (reference sequence). The CDR3 nucleotides are TGCAGTGCTAGCGATAGACAGGGGAACACCGGGGAGCTGTTTTTT. It is translated as CSASDRQGNTGELFF.

This chain links TRBV4-2 with TRBJ2-7; possible D gene TRBD2, 6 bases. The V gene's germline CDR1 is LGHNA and CDR2 YNFKEQ. The CDR3 covers 15 residues. V was trimmed by 0 bases and J by 3 bases, leaving 12 bases between them. CDR3 sequence reads: CASSQDGEVGYEQYF. CDR3 sequence (DNA): TGTGCCAGCAGCCAAGATGGGGAGGTGGGCTACGAGCAGTACTTC.

The rearrangement links TRBV6-5 to TRBJ2-7; a weak D match, TRBD2 (5 bases). The germline V gene has CDR1 MNHEY and CDR2 SVGAGI. The CDR3 consists of 16 residues. V was trimmed by 0 bases and J by 1 base, leaving 13 bases between them. The CDR3 loop reads CASSYSAVKRSYEQYF. CDR3 coding DNA: TGTGCCAGCAGTTACTCAGCGGTTAAGAGGTCCTACGAGCAGTACTTC.

This clonotype came up a few times. The CDR3 DNA is TGTGCCAGCAGTTTAGGGGCAGGGAGTGGTTATGGCTACACCTTC. Its protein product is CASSLGAGSGYGYTF. The chain recombines TRBV12-3 or TRBV12-4 with TRBJ1-2; a weak D match, TRBD1 (5 bases). The germline V and J ends were trimmed by 1 base and 5 bases, with 14 bases remaining between them. The CDR3 is 15 amino acids.

The chain uses TRBV12-3 or TRBV12-4 and TRBJ1-5; D remains ambiguous. This CDR3 comprises 13 residues. The germline V and J ends were trimmed by 3 bases and 9 bases, with 12 bases remaining between them. In DNA, the CDR3 is TGTGCCAGCAGTTTGGCGAGATCTCGGCCCCAGCATTTT. Amino acids: CASSLARSRPQHF.